The 16 T cell receptor beta chains below all came from one sample that was sequenced in a study of T cells in women clearing cervical HPV infection. Profiled with immunoSEQ multiplex PCR; TCRdb holds only in-frame clones, not every one. Its table records around 23,000 clones. Sequenced: blood buffy coat. Every receptor here comes from a woman between 18 and 75 years old with a cervical HPV16 infection that either progressed to CIN3+ or cleared (not recorded which).

On this clone itself: The read comes to an end 3 residues before the CDR3 does, leaving the germline J gene to fill in the end. The same CDR3 can be traced to other DNA sequences in this sample. This sequence joins TRBV12-3 or TRBV12-4 and TRBJ2-5; TRBD2 agrees at 13 bases. This CDR3 has 15 residues. With V trimmed by 2 bases and J by 4 bases, 1 base remained unmatched. The DNA read from the CDR3 is TGTGCCAGCAGTTTAACTAGCGGGAGGGGAGAGACC. This gives the protein CASSLTSGRGET. The full CDR3 reads CASSLTSGRGETQYF.

For this clone: The read gets to within 3 residues of the CDR3 end, and the germline J gene fills in the rest. This chain uses TRBV7-8 with TRBJ1-5; D call uncertain. Per germline, CDR1 SGHVS and CDR2 FQNEAQ. CDR3 length equals 15 residues. V lost 6 bases to trimming and J lost 2 bases, with 14 bases between them. The sequenced CDR3 bases are TGTGCCAGCAGTCTCGCGGACGGGGGCAATCAGCCC. This translates into CASSLADGGNQP. The whole CDR3 is CASSLADGGNQPQHF.

Concerning this clone itself: The read ends 3 residues shy of where the CDR3 ends; the end is completed using the germline J gene. J is TRBJ2-3 and V is TRBV20-1; possible D gene TRBD2, 5 bases. Germline CDR1 reads DFQATT; CDR2 reads SNEGSKA (reference sequence). The V end lost 7 bases, the J end lost 2 bases, and 10 bases lay between the germline ends. This CDR3 has 12 residues. The sequenced CDR3 bases are TGCAGTGGGACTTTTTACACAGATACG. It specifies CSGTFYTDT. In full, the CDR3 reads CSGTFYTDTQYF.

For this clone: The read is 3 residues too short to cover the CDR3 end, so that end is filled in from the germline J gene. This rearrangement joins TRBV10-3 to TRBJ2-5; 10 bases match TRBD2. This CDR3 has 15 residues. J was trimmed by 1 base and V by 3 bases; bases with no gene match: 2. In germline, CDR1 is ENHRY, CDR2 SYGVKD. CDR3 sequence: CAISDIAGGQETQYF. Incomplete CDR3 DNA: TGTGCCATCAGTGATATAGCGGGGGGCCAAGAGACC.

With respect to this clone: Read coverage stops 3 residues before the CDR3 terminus; the germline J gene supplies the remainder. The chain links TRBV5-4 to TRBJ1-2; 8 bases match TRBD1. The V gene's germline CDR1 is SGHNT and CDR2 YYREEE (reference sequence). The CDR3 is 14 amino acids. Losses at the gene ends were 3 bases for V and 4 bases for J; bases not matched to a gene: 5. The sequenced part of the CDR3 DNA is TGTGCCAGCAGCTGGGGACAGGTTGGCTATGGC. It yields the protein CASSWGQVGYG. From start to end, the CDR3 is CASSWGQVGYGYTF.

CDR3 bases read: TGCAGCGTTGTAAGCGAGCGGGGGGACATCACAGATACG. It yields the protein CSVVSERGDITDT. The whole CDR3 protein is CSVVSERGDITDTQYF. The chain couples TRBV29-1 to TRBJ2-3; 9 nucleotides agree with TRBD2. The observed sequence ends 3 residues before the CDR3 terminus, with the missing tail filled in from the germline J gene. The V gene end was trimmed by 4 bases and the J gene end by 2 bases; junction bases not matched to a gene: 10. The CDR3 runs to 16 residues. Germline CDR1 reads SQVTM; CDR2 reads ANQGSEA.

As to this clone: With the read ending 3 residues before the CDR3 end, the germline J gene is used to fill in that end. This chain connects TRBV29-1 to TRBJ2-7; 7 nucleotides align to TRBD1. CDR3 length equals 13 residues. Germline values: CDR1 SQVTM, CDR2 ANQGSEA. J was trimmed by 2 bases and V by 0 bases; bases with no gene match: 1. The covered CDR3 bases are TGCAGCGTTGAAGAGGACAGGCCCTACGAG. This encodes CSVEEDRPYE. The CDR3 in its entirety is CSVEEDRPYEQYF.

With regard to this clone: The read ends 3 residues shy of where the CDR3 ends; the end is completed using the germline J gene. V usage is TRBV7-8 and J usage is TRBJ1-1, with D possibly TRBD1 on 5 matching bases. The CDR3 sequence is 14 residues long. V dropped 5 bases and J dropped 1 base, with 11 bases sitting between them. Germline V gives CDR1 SGHVS, CDR2 FQNEAQ. The sequenced part of the CDR3 DNA is TGTGCCAGCAGCCCCCAGGGTCGGAACACTGAA. Its protein product is CASSPQGRNTE. In full, the CDR3 reads CASSPQGRNTEAFF.

A note on this clone: The read ends 3 residues before the CDR3 terminus; that terminus is restored from the germline J gene. V is TRBV28 and J is TRBJ1-2; D is perhaps TRBD1 (5 bases). The CDR3 is 14 residues long. CDR1 is MDHEN and CDR2 is SYDVKM in the germline V gene. Trimming left V 1 base short and J 2 bases short, with 8 bases between. CDR3 loop: CASSLLQANYGYTF. The DNA read from the CDR3 is TGTGCCAGCAGTTTATTACAGGCGAACTATGGC.

Concerning this clone: The read falls 3 residues short of the CDR3 end, and the missing part is taken from the germline J gene. The V and J genes are TRBV20-1 and TRBJ2-7; D gene unclear. This CDR3 spans 13 amino acids. Trimming took 2 bases from V and 0 from J, leaving 8 bases between them. Germline CDR1 DFQATT, CDR2 SNEGSKA (reference sequence). The covered CDR3 bases are TGCAGTGCTAGACTGACTCCCTCCTACGAG. It translates to CSARLTPSYE. The whole CDR3 protein reads CSARLTPSYEQYF.

A word on this clone: Compared with germline, one end of the junction differs, possibly owing to a read error. The read ends 3 residues early relative to the CDR3; the germline J gene fills the gap. Distinct nucleotide sequences in the sample also encode this CDR3. This rearrangement joins TRBV19 to TRBJ1-2; 7 positions match TRBD1. The CDR3 totals 15 residues. Germline V gene data show CDR1 as LNHDA and CDR2 as SQIVND (reference sequence). The sequenced CDR3 bases are TGTGCCAGTAGTAATGACAGGGATAGAGTTTATGGA. Translating it yields CASSNDRDRVYG. The full CDR3 protein is CASSNDRDRVYGYTF.

A note on this clone: The read ends 3 residues before the CDR3 terminus; that terminus is restored from the germline J gene. V and J are TRBV10-1 and TRBJ2-5; 14 bases line up with TRBD2. The CDR3 has 15 residues. Trimming took 6 bases from V and 5 from J; bases not matched to a gene: 5. Germline V gene data show CDR1 as WNHNN and CDR2 as SYGVQD (reference sequence). The DNA read from the CDR3 is TGCGCCAGCAGGTCGGGACTAGCGGGAGATGAGACC. Translation: CASRSGLAGDET. The entire CDR3 protein reads CASRSGLAGDETQYF.

About this clone itself: The missing CDR3 end, 3 residues past where the read stops, is filled in from the germline J gene. The chain employs TRBV11-3 and TRBJ2-2; D is perhaps TRBD1 (7 bases). The CDR3 totals 15 residues. CDR1 and CDR2 (germline): SGHNT, YENEEA. Partial CDR3 DNA: TGTGCCAGCAGTCTTACAGGGGAGGTGAATTCACCG. Translation: CASSLTGEVNSP. The CDR3 in its entirety is CASSLTGEVNSPLFF. The full variable domain, its missing parts supplied by reference TRBV11-3 and TRBJ2-2, is EAGVVQSPRYKIIEKKQPVAFWCNPISGHNTLYWYLQNLGQGPELLIRYENEEAVDDSQLPKDRFSAERLKGVDSTLKIQPAELGDSAVYLCASSLTGEVNSPLFFGEGSRLTVL.

Note on this clone: The read finishes 3 residues shy of the CDR3 end, and the germline J gene is used to complete it. The chain links TRBV7-9 to TRBJ1-1; unclear D gene. Germline CDR1 and CDR2: SEHNR and FQNEAQ (reference sequence). Trimming took off 1 base at V and 4 bases at J, with 10 bases between the two ends. This CDR3 has 14 amino acids. CDR3 amino acids: CASSLVVGPTEAFF. The part of the CDR3 DNA that was read is TGTGCCAGCAGCTTAGTAGTAGGGCCCACTGAA.

Of note for this clone: The read gets to within 3 residues of the CDR3 end, and the germline J gene fills in the rest. V gene TRBV5-6 combines with J gene TRBJ1-1; 7 bases map to TRBD1. The V and J ends lost 4 bases and 4 bases, in that order; junction bases with no gene match: 10. This CDR3 spans 15 amino acids. Germline V lookup: CDR1 SGHDT, CDR2 YYEEEE. The CDR3 bases that were read are TGTGCCAGCAGCAAGCCGGGACAGATATCCACTGAA. As protein: CASSKPGQISTE. The CDR3 in its entirety is CASSKPGQISTEAFF.

On this clone itself: The CDR3 end is not reached by the read, which stops 3 residues before it; the germline J gene fills it in. Within the sample, other DNA sequences also encode this same CDR3. This chain connects TRBV30 to TRBJ1-3; TRBD1 is a possible D gene (5 bases). Trimming cost V 3 bases and J 4 bases, with 28 bases left between them. This CDR3 is built from 19 residues. CDR1 GTSNPN and CDR2 SVGIG come from the germline V gene (reference sequence). The CDR3 sequence is CAWSLTGGVRARYGNTIYF. The part of the CDR3 DNA that was read is TGTGCCTGGAGCCTCACCGGGGGTGTTAGGGCCCGCTACGGAAACACC.